This T cell receptor beta chain was recovered during a study of CXCR3-negative and CXCR3-positive naive CD8 T cells. General observations from the study: Compared with CXCR3-negative naive cells, CXCR3-positive naive cells showed more hydrophobic TRB CDR3s. Both naive subsets had comparably high diversity; memory CD8+ cells much lower. Surface CD5 looked about the same in the naive subsets, so the authors worked out TCR strength from TRB CDR3 properties.

The CDR3 has 18 amino acids. CDR1 and CDR2 from the germline V gene are SEHNR and FQNEAQ (reference sequence). A CD45RO-CCR7+CD27+CD95- profile was what naive CD8+ T cells displayed. As concerns this clonotype: Its antigen remains unidentified.

cDNA libraries for TRB were generated by 5' RACE incorporating UMI labels. TCRdb re-analyzed the 5' RACE reads; it lists each CDR3 protein once, without DNA. The specimen's table records about 120,000 distinct CDR3 sequences. The rearrangement uses TRBV7-9 and TRBJ2-7; TCRdb's D call of TRBD1 is untestable without DNA. The sequence was collected from a human donor in good health. Some clones in this sample may be carry-over from other donors' samples. Sequenced sample: naive CXCR3+ CD8+ T cells from blood. The subset: CD45RO-CCR7+CD27+CD95- naive CD8+ T cells expressing CXCR3 (TNR3+). This CDR3 reads CASSHSEMDRGRAYEQYF.